This is a list of T cell receptor beta chains from one sample in a study of shared clonotypes between healthy human individuals. Assay used: immunoSEQ multiplex PCR; TCRdb lists only in-frame clones, some missing. The repertoire holds about 230,000 clones, with about 69% as singletons. Material for sequencing was memory CD4+ T cells sorted from blood. The receptors were gathered from a man younger than 40 in good health. CDR3s include the opening cysteine and the closing phenylalanine or tryptophan. A D gene is named only where the DNA matches it firmly. Rows may omit the clone size; those that give it use once, few, many or a size class.

j_call,clone_size,d_call,v_call,cdr3_nt,cdr3_aa
TRBJ1-4,once,.,TRBV7-9,TGTGCCAGCAGCTTCCGGTCGGGGTTCGGTGAAAAACTGTTTTTT,CASSFRSGFGEKLFF
TRBJ2-7,.,TRBD1,TRBV18,TGTGCCAGCTCACCAGAGGACAGGGCTACCTACGAGCAGTACTTC,CASSPEDRATYEQYF
TRBJ1-2,few,.,TRBV27,TGTGCCAGCAGTCGGATCAGGGACTATGGCTACACCTTC,CASSRIRDYGYTF
TRBJ1-1,.,.,TRBV29-1,TGCAGCGTTGAACGGCGAGGGTACGCTGAAGCTTTCTTT,CSVERRGYAEAFF
TRBJ1-4,few,TRBD1,TRBV7-9,TGTGCCAGCAGCCTGGGGACAGGTGAAAAACTGTTTTTT,CASSLGTGEKLFF
TRBJ2-7,.,TRBD1,TRBV7-3,TGTGCCAGCAGCCCGGGACAGGGCCGGGAGCAGTACTTC,CASSPGQGREQYF
TRBJ2-7,.,TRBD2,TRBV29-1,TGCAGCGTTTTACTAGCGGGAAGCTCCTACGAGCAGTACTTC,CSVLLAGSSYEQYF
TRBJ2-7,.,.,TRBV2,TGTGCCAGCACCCCCGAGAACGGGCTTAGCTCCTACGAGCAGTACTTC,CASTPENGLSSYEQYF
TRBJ2-3,many,.,TRBV29-1,TGCAGCGTCCGCTTCAGCGCCGCTAGCACAGATACGCAGTATTTT,CSVRFSAASTDTQYF
TRBJ2-2,.,.,TRBV6-4,TGTGCCAGCAGTGACGGGACAAACACCGGGGAGCTGTTTTTT,CASSDGTNTGELFF